Listed below are T cell receptor beta chains from one sample, sequenced in a study of shared clonotypes between healthy human individuals. Only in-frame clones appear in the TCRdb table, and some are missing; sequencing was by immunoSEQ multiplex PCR. The sample yields roughly 490,000 clones, 79% seen once. Sequences were obtained from PBMCs. The receptors were sampled from a woman between 40 and 55 years old in good health. Some clones in this sample may be carry-over from other donors' samples. Each CDR3 is given with its conserved first and last residue. A D gene is named only where the DNA matches it firmly. A clone size is listed for some rows: how often the clone was seen (once, few, many), or a class if it is expanded.

d_gene | abundance | j_gene | v_gene | CDR3aa | CDR3nt
- | - | TRBJ2-5 | TRBV6-8 | CASSPEQYF | TGTGCCAGCAGCCCTGAGCAGTACTTC
- | - | TRBJ2-7 | TRBV2 | CASRSGRGYEQYF | TGTGCCAGCAGGTCAGGGAGGGGGTACGAGCAGTACTTC
TRBD1 | - | TRBJ1-1 | TRBV27 | CASSTGQARPTEAFF | TGTGCCAGCAGTACCGGACAGGCAAGACCCACTGAAGCTTTCTTT
TRBD2 | - | TRBJ2-7 | TRBV5-1 | CASSTSDREGRYEQYF | TGCGCCAGCAGCACCTCAGACCGGGAGGGCCGGTACGAGCAGTACTTC
TRBD1 | few | TRBJ2-2 | TRBV9 | CASSATGTGVGELFF | TGTGCCAGCAGCGCAACCGGGACAGGGGTCGGGGAGCTGTTTTTT
TRBD2 | - | TRBJ2-7 | TRBV7-2 | CASSLGTSGRAGTYEQYF | TGTGCCAGCAGCCTGGGGACTAGCGGGAGGGCCGGCACCTACGAGCAGTACTTC
- | - | TRBJ1-4 | TRBV4-2 | CASSLGRAGEKLFF | TGTGCCAGCAGCCTAGGACGGGCGGGAGAAAAACTGTTTTTT
TRBD2 | - | TRBJ2-5 | TRBV27 | CASSPRTSGRRIQETQYF | TGTGCCAGCAGTCCCCGGACTAGCGGGAGGAGAATCCAAGAGACCCAGTACTTC
- | - | TRBJ2-2 | TRBV29-1 | CSVGGTTGELFF | TGCAGCGTTGGAGGGACCACCGGGGAGCTGTTTTTT
- | - | TRBJ2-3 | TRBV7-9 | CASSPGHEADTQYF | TGTGCCAGCAGCCCGGGACACGAGGCAGATACGCAGTATTTT
- | - | TRBJ1-1 | TRBV29-1 | CSVARSPAEAFF | TGCAGCGTTGCCAGAAGTCCGGCGGAAGCTTTCTTT
TRBD1 | once | TRBJ1-2 | TRBV28 | CASSWGQGNGYTF | TGTGCCAGCAGTTGGGGACAGGGTAATGGCTACACCTTC
TRBD2 | - | TRBJ2-7 | TRBV5-1 | CASSPRGTSTYEQYF | TGCGCCAGCAGCCCGAGGGGGACTAGTACCTACGAGCAGTACTTC
- | - | TRBJ2-5 | TRBV10-3 | CAISDSQGGQTQYF | TGTGCCATCAGTGACTCGCAGGGTGGACAGACCCAGTACTTC
- | - | TRBJ1-1 | TRBV25-1 | CASRQTGLNTEAFF | TGTGCCAGCAGGCAGACAGGTCTGAACACTGAAGCTTTCTTT
- | - | TRBJ1-1 | TRBV7-9 | CASSRDLNGLNTEAFF | TGTGCCAGCAGCCGAGACCTAAACGGGCTGAACACTGAAGCTTTCTTT
- | - | TRBJ2-6 | TRBV7-7 | CASSLGPSGANVLTF | TGTGCCAGCAGCTTAGGACCCTCTGGGGCCAACGTCCTGACTTTC
TRBD1 | - | TRBJ2-7 | TRBV9 | CASSVGAGGYEQYF | TGTGCCAGCAGCGTAGGCGCAGGGGGCTACGAGCAGTACTTC
- | few | TRBJ2-2 | TRBV27 | CASSPQVAENTGELFF | TGTGCCAGCAGTCCCCAAGTGGCGGAGAACACCGGGGAGCTGTTTTTT
- | once | TRBJ1-5 | TRBV7-8 | CASSSGWETRASNQPQHF | TGTGCCAGCAGCTCAGGATGGGAGACCCGGGCTAGCAATCAGCCCCAGCATTTT
- | once | TRBJ2-1 | TRBV10-3 | CAITSGFLNEQFF | TGTGCCATCACATCGGGATTCCTCAATGAGCAGTTCTTC
- | - | TRBJ2-7 | TRBV5-8 | CASSRPRTSGYEQYF | TGTGCCAGCAGCCGTCCCAGGACCAGCGGCTACGAGCAGTACTTC
TRBD2 | - | TRBJ2-1 | TRBV29-1 | CSVGGTSGGDEQFF | TGCAGCGTTGGGGGGACTAGCGGTGGGGATGAGCAGTTCTTC
- | - | TRBJ1-2 | TRBV5-1 | CASSLEVGDYGYTF | TGCGCCAGCAGCTTGGAGGTGGGGGACTATGGCTACACCTTC
- | - | TRBJ1-1 | TRBV19 | CASSIPGLNTEAFF | TGTGCCAGTAGTATCCCCGGGTTGAACACTGAAGCTTTCTTT
TRBD1 | few | TRBJ1-2 | TRBV2 | CASSLQGNYGYTF | TGTGCCAGCAGTTTACAGGGGAACTATGGCTACACCTTC
- | - | TRBJ1-4 | TRBV7-8 | CASSLAGPVNEKLFF | TGTGCCAGCAGCTTAGCGGGACCTGTTAATGAAAAACTGTTTTTT
TRBD2 | - | TRBJ2-2 | TRBV7-3 | CASSWTSGTNTGELFF | TGTGCCAGCAGCTGGACTAGCGGAACGAACACCGGGGAGCTGTTTTTT